This T cell receptor (beta chain) was profiled in a study of T cell changes during pregnancy in multiple sclerosis. V lost 3 bases and J 4 bases, leaving 10 bases between the germline ends. CDR3 size: 13 residues. CDR1 and CDR2 (germline): MNHEY, SMNVEV (reference sequence). Data came from immunoSEQ multiplex PCR; TCRdb stores just in-frame clones and leaves some out. The sample has 64,000 or so clones; roughly 90% are singletons. The clonotype comes from a female donor with multiple sclerosis, enrolled in a pregnancy study. The genes are TRBV27 and TRBJ2-7, with no clear D. The sequencing used peripheral blood, collected in the first trimester of pregnancy. The CDR3 sequence is CASSFGPLYEQYF. In nucleotides, the CDR3 is TGTGCCAGCAGTTTTGGCCCGTTGTACGAGCAGTACTTC.